The 9 T cell receptor beta chains below were found in one sample sequenced in a study of shared clonotypes between healthy human individuals. Only in-frame clones appear in the TCRdb table, and some are missing; sequencing was by immunoSEQ multiplex PCR. The data show roughly 500,000 clones, with around 96% seen just once and approximately 0.06% held by the top ten. Sequences were obtained from naive CD4+ T cells sorted from blood. Regarding subset: CD45RA+ positively selected. These receptors all come from a woman aged 25 to 45 in good health.

The chain couples TRBV18 to TRBJ1-5; D is possibly TRBD1 (5 bases). This CDR3 is built from 16 residues. The V end was cut by 0 bases, the J end by 6 bases, with 15 bases between. Germline assignment: CDR1 KGHSH and CDR2 LQKENI. In nucleotides, the CDR3 is TGTGCCAGCTCACCACCGGGCCAAGGGACGGGTCAGCCCCAGCATTTT. Protein: CASSPPGQGTGQPQHF.

V usage is TRBV7-2 and J usage is TRBJ2-7; TRBD1 aligns across 7 bases. V lost 4 bases, J lost 3 bases, and 9 bases stayed unmatched. The CDR3 is made up of 15 amino acids. Germline lookup yields CDR1 SGHTA and CDR2 FQGNSA. The CDR3: CASSSGQTTFYEQYF. The CDR3 DNA reads TGTGCCAGCAGCTCGGGACAGACTACATTCTACGAGCAGTACTTC.

The chain has TRBV5-1 and TRBJ1-4; 8 positions match TRBD1. CDR1 and CDR2 (germline): SGHRS, YFSETQ. This CDR3 spans 15 amino acids. V was clipped by 0 bases and J by 5 bases; unmatched bases: 3. CDR3: CASSLGTGRNEKLFF. The DNA for the CDR3 is TGCGCCAGCAGCTTGGGGACAGGGAGAAATGAAAAACTGTTTTTT. Supplemented by reference TRBV5-1 and TRBJ1-4, the full variable domain reads KAGVTQTPRYLIKTRGQQVTLSCSPISGHRSVSWYQQTPGQGLQFLFEYFSETQRNKGNFPGRFSGRQFSNSRSEMNVSTLELGDSALYLCASSLGTGRNEKLFFGSGTQLSVL.

As regards this clone: At one of its ends the junction is not consistent with the germline gene, which may arise from a read error. The genes are TRBV28 and TRBJ2-7; D may be TRBD2 (5 bases). This CDR3 has 14 residues. Germline values: CDR1 MDHEN, CDR2 SYDVKM. CDR3 amino acids: CASRLSGSSYEQYF. In DNA, the CDR3 is TGTGCCAGCAGATTATCGGGGTCTTCCTACGAGCAGTACTTC. The variable domain in full, with the rest retrieved from reference TRBV28 and TRBJ2-7, is DVKVTQSSRYLVKRTGEKVFLECVQDMDHENMFWYRQDPGLGLRLIYFSYDVKMKEKGDIPEGYSVSREKKERFSLILESASTNQTSMYLCASRLSGSSYEQYFGPGTRLTVT.

This chain links TRBV19 with TRBJ2-1, with a possible D match to TRBD1 (6 bases). This CDR3 comprises 16 residues. Germline CDR1 LNHDA, CDR2 SQIVND (reference sequence). Trimming left V 7 bases short and J 9 bases short, with 25 bases between. The CDR3 nucleotides are TGTGCCAGTAAGTGGGGTGGACAGTATCCTTTCAGTGAGCAGTTCTTC. Translation: CASKWGGQYPFSEQFF.

The CDR3 spells CASSGGLAANEQFF. CDR3 DNA: TGTGCCAGCAGCGGTGGACTAGCGGCAAATGAGCAGTTCTTC. The gene calls are TRBV5-6 and TRBJ2-1; 10 positions match TRBD2. There are 14 residues in the CDR3. V dropped 4 bases and J dropped 7; count of bases not matched to a gene: 5. CDR1 and CDR2 (germline): SGHDT, YYEEEE.

The rearrangement links TRBV29-1 to TRBJ2-5; 8 bases map to TRBD1. V lost 6 bases, J lost 2 bases, and 5 bases stayed unmatched. CDR1 SQVTM and CDR2 ANQGSEA come from the germline V gene. The CDR3 has 13 residues. The CDR3 loop reads CSVVQGGQETQYF. Here the CDR3 DNA reads TGCAGCGTCGTACAGGGGGGACAAGAGACCCAGTACTTC.

The chain is built from TRBV7-6 and TRBJ2-7; D possibly corresponds to TRBD1 (6 bases). The CDR3 consists of 15 residues. CDR1 is SGHVS and CDR2 is FNYEAQ in the germline V gene. V dropped 2 bases and J dropped 3 bases, with 14 bases sitting between them. The CDR3 sequence: CASSLRQGSDYEQYF. CDR3 in DNA: TGTGCCAGCAGCTTAAGGCAGGGGTCGGACTACGAGCAGTACTTC.

CDR3 region: CASSDFGRYEQYF. CDR3 DNA: TGTGCCAGCAGTGACTTTGGGCGGTACGAGCAGTACTTC. V usage is TRBV25-1 and J usage is TRBJ2-7; D ambiguous. The CDR3 extends over 13 amino acids. Trimming removed 3 bases from V and 4 bases from J, with 10 bases in between. Per germline, CDR1 MGHDK and CDR2 SYGVNS.